Each of the 16 T cell receptor beta chains below was sequenced from the same sample in a study of blood T cell repertoires in COVID-19. The protocol was immunoSEQ multiplex PCR, while the TCRdb copy is restricted to in-frame clones and leaves out a portion. The data contain 72,000 or so clones, under 90% of them singletons. The sample comprised peripheral blood. Receptors originate from a man in his sixties with acute or convalescent COVID-19.

V usage is TRBV6-5 and J usage is TRBJ1-3, with 7 bases lining up with TRBD1. This CDR3 contains 14 residues. Germline assignment: CDR1 MNHEY and CDR2 SVGAGI. Germline trimming cut 10 bases from V and 0 bases from J; bases unmatched to any gene: 6. CDR3: CATRQGISGNTIYF. CDR3 sequence (DNA): TGTGCCACCAGACAGGGCATCTCTGGAAACACCATATATTTT.

The rearrangement joins TRBV20-1 to TRBJ1-1, with D unclear. The CDR3 is 8 amino acids. V gave up 6 bases and J gave up 12 bases, with 8 bases separating them. Germline assignment: CDR1 DFQATT and CDR2 SNEGSKA (reference sequence). The chain's CDR3 is CSAPPTFF. The CDR3 bases are TGCAGTGCCCCCCCAACTTTCTTT.

The rearrangement links TRBV6-4 to TRBJ1-2, with TRBD1 identical over 8 bases. Germline CDR1 is MRHNA and CDR2 is SNTAGT. The length of the CDR3 is 14 residues. The J segment lost 4 bases and the V segment lost 4 bases, leaving 5 bases of the junction unmatched. The CDR3 DNA is TGTGCCAGCAGTGCCGGACAGGGTGGCTATGGCTACACCTTC. Encoded protein: CASSAGQGGYGYTF.

The chain couples TRBV10-3 to TRBJ1-1; the match to TRBD1 covers 8 bases. Trimming took 6 bases from V and 8 from J; bases not matched to a gene: 8. Germline CDR1 ENHRY, CDR2 SYGVKD. CDR3 size: 13 residues. CDR3 bases: TGTGCCATCAGGGGGGAGACAGGGGCCGAAGCTTTCTTT. It specifies CAIRGETGAEAFF.

V gene TRBV7-2 combines with J gene TRBJ2-2, with D perhaps TRBD1 (7 bases). V shed 5 bases and J shed 7 bases, with 14 bases lying between them. The CDR3 has 14 amino acids. Germline loops: CDR1 SGHTA, CDR2 FQGNSA. The CDR3 nucleotides are TGTGCCAGCAGCCTAGGAGGGGACAGCGGGGAGCTGTTTTTT. Translating gives CASSLGGDSGELFF.

The genes are TRBV11-3 and TRBJ1-1, with TRBD1 matching 10 bases. Germline values: CDR1 SGHNT, CDR2 YENEEA. V was pared by 5 bases and J by 0 bases, with 6 bases of the junction left unmatched. This CDR3 spans 16 amino acids. This CDR3 is CASSPGQGEMNTEAFF. Written as DNA, the CDR3 is TGTGCCAGCAGCCCCGGACAGGGGGAAATGAACACTGAAGCTTTCTTT.

This sequence joins TRBV5-1 and TRBJ2-7; no clear D. This CDR3 is built from 12 residues. V was pared by 7 bases and J by 3 bases, with 11 bases between. Germline values: CDR1 SGHRS, CDR2 YFSETQ. Written as DNA, the CDR3 is TGCGCCAGCTCTGGGTCGGGCTACGAGCAGTACTTC. As protein: CASSGSGYEQYF.

CDR3 bases: TGCGCCAGCAGCTCCACTACAGGGGCTTACGAGCAGTACTTC. It encodes CASSSTTGAYEQYF. The chain employs TRBV5-1 and TRBJ2-7, with 7 nucleotides matching TRBD1. Per germline, CDR1 SGHRS and CDR2 YFSETQ. V shed 3 bases, J shed 4 bases, and the junction held 7 bases outside the gene matches. This CDR3 comprises 14 residues.

This clone was detected only once. The rearrangement links TRBV10-1 to TRBJ2-2; 7 bases map to TRBD1. The V segment lost 8 bases and the J segment 5 bases; nucleotides outside the gene matches: 5. The CDR3 has 13 amino acids. Germline CDR1 is WNHNN and CDR2 is SYGVQD (reference sequence). The CDR3 sequence is CASCNRGTGELFF. CDR3 in DNA: TGCGCCAGCTGTAACAGGGGAACCGGGGAGCTGTTTTTT.

This chain joins TRBV27 and TRBJ1-2, with D possibly matching TRBD1 (5 bases). CDR3 length: 17 amino acids. Germline CDR1 and CDR2: MNHEY and SMNVEV (reference sequence). V lost 1 base, J lost 8 bases, and 23 bases lay in between. The CDR3 DNA sequence: TGTGCCAGCAGTTTATGGGGCACGGGTGGGAGGGCCCTGGGCTACACCTTC. Protein: CASSLWGTGGRALGYTF.

The V gene is TRBV28, the J gene TRBJ1-2, with D perhaps matching TRBD1 (5 bases). CDR1 and CDR2 from the germline V gene are MDHEN and SYDVKM. V lost 3 bases, J lost 4 bases, and 12 bases lay in between. The CDR3 is 14 amino acids. This chain's CDR3 is CASSLGGVLYGYTF. In DNA form, the CDR3 reads TGTGCCAGCAGTTTGGGGGGGGTCCTCTATGGCTACACCTTC.

V is TRBV10-1 and J is TRBJ1-5; 7 bases map to TRBD1. The CDR3 has 18 residues. Germline-derived CDR1 and CDR2 are WNHNN and SYGVQD (reference sequence). J gave up 1 base and V 6 bases, and 15 bases lay outside the gene matches. The CDR3 region is CASSQQIPDRASNQPQHF. DNA for the CDR3: TGCGCCAGCAGCCAACAAATCCCCGACAGGGCCAGCAATCAGCCCCAGCATTTT.

The chain carries TRBV7-3 and TRBJ1-6, with D unresolved. Germline V CDR1 and CDR2: SGHTA, FQGTGA. V dropped 6 bases and J dropped 7 bases, with 10 bases sitting between them. The CDR3 covers 13 residues. CDR3: CASSLNGNSPLHF. CDR3 sequence (DNA): TGTGCCAGCAGTCTAAACGGGAATTCACCCCTCCACTTT.

J is TRBJ1-6 and V is TRBV7-2; 8 nucleotides agree with TRBD1. The germline gives CDR1 SGHTA, CDR2 FQGNSA. The CDR3 totals 15 residues. After removal of 6 bases from V and 8 bases from J, the junction contained 9 bases not matched to a gene. CDR3 sequence: CASRSTGAEDSPLHF. CDR3 in DNA: TGTGCCAGCAGGTCGACAGGGGCCGAGGATTCACCCCTCCACTTT.

The chain employs TRBV5-1 and TRBJ1-2; D might be TRBD1 (5 bases). Between the trimmed V and J ends, which lost 1 base and 3 bases, there was a span of 10 bases. The CDR3 loop spans 14 amino acids. Germline V gene lookup returns CDR1 SGHRS and CDR2 YFSETQ. The CDR3 reads CASSLQPTDYGYTF. CDR3 nucleotides: TGCGCCAGCAGCTTGCAGCCGACAGACTATGGCTACACCTTC.

The chain is built from TRBV15 and TRBJ1-1, with D hard to call. This CDR3 region has 15 residues. Germline assignment: CDR1 LNHNV and CDR2 YYDKDF (reference sequence). V was shortened by 0 bases and J by 11 bases, with 19 bases between the two germline ends. CDR3 loop: CATSRDHSPGNRAFF. The CDR3 region has the DNA TGTGCCACCAGCAGAGATCATTCACCCGGGAATAGGGCTTTCTTT.